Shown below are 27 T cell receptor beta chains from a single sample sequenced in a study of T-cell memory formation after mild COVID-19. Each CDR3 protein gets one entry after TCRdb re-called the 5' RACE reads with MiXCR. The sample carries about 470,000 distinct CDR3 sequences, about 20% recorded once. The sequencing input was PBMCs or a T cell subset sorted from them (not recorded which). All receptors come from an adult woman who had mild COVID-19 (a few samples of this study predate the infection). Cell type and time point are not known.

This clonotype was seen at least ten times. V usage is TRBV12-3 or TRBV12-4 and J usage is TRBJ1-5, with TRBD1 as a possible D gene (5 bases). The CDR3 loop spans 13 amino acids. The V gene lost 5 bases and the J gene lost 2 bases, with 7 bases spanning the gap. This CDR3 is CASSGGGNQPQHF. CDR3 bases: TGTGCCAGCAGTGGGGGGGGCAATCAGCCCCAGCATTTT.

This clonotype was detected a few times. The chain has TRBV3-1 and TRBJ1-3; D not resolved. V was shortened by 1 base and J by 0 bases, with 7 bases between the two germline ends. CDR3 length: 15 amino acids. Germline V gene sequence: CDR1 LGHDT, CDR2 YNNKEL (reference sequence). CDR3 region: CASSQGLHSGNTIYF. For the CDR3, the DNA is TGTGCCAGCAGCCAAGGCCTACACTCTGGAAACACCATATATTTT.

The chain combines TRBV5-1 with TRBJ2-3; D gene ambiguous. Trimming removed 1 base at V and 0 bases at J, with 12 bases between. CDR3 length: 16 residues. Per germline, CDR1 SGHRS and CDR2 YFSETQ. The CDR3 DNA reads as TGCGCCAGCAGCTTGCTGGACGGGCTTAGCACAGATACGCAGTATTTT. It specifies CASSLLDGLSTDTQYF.

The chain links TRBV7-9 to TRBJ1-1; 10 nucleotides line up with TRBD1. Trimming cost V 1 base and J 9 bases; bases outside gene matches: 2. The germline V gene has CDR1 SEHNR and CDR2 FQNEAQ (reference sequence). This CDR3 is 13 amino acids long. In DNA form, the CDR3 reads TGTGCCAGCAGCTTAGGGGGACAGGGGCAAGCTTTCTTT. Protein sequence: CASSLGGQGQAFF.

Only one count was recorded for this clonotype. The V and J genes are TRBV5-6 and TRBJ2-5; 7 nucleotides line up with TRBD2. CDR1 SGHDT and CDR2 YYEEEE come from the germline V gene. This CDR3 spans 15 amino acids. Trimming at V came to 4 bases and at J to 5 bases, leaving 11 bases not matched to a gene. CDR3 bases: TGTGCCAGCAGCCCCGGGACTACCCTCCGCGAGACCCAGTACTTC. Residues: CASSPGTTLRETQYF.

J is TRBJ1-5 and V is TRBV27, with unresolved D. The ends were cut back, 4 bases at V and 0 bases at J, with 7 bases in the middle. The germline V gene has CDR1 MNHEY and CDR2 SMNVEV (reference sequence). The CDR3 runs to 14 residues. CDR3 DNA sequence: TGTGCCAGCAGTTCCACGTATAGCAATCAGCCCCAGCATTTT. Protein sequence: CASSSTYSNQPQHF.

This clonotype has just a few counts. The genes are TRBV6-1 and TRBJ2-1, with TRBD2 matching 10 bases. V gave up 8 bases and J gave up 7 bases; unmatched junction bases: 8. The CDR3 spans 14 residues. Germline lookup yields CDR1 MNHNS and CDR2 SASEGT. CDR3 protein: CASAGAGGRNEQFF. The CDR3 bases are TGTGCCAGCGCGGGAGCGGGGGGGAGGAATGAGCAGTTCTTC.

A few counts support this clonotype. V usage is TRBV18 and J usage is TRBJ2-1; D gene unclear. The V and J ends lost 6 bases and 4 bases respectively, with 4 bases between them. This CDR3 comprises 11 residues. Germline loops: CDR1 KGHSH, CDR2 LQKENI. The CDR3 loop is CASSEYNEQFF. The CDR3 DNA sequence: TGTGCCAGCTCCGAGTACAATGAGCAGTTCTTC.

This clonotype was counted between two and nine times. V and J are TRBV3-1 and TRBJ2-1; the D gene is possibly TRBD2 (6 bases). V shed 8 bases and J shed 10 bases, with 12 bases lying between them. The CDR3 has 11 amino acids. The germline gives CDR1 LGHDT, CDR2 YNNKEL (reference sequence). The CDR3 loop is CASSGSGEQFF. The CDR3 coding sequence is TGTGCCAGCTCGGGAAGCGGGGAGCAGTTCTTC.

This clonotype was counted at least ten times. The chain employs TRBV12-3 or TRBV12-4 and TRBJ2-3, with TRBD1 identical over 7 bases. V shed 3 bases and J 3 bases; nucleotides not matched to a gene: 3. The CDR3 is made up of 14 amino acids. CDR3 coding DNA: TGTGCCAGCAGTTTTTCCAGGGGGACAGATACGCAGTATTTT. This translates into CASSFSRGTDTQYF.

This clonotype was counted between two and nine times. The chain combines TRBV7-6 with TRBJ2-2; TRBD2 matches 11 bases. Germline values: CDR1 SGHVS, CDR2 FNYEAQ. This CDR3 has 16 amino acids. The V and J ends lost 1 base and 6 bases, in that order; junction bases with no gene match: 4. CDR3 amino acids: CASSLVLAGDPGELFF. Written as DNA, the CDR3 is TGTGCCAGCAGCTTAGTACTAGCGGGAGATCCCGGGGAGCTGTTTTTT.

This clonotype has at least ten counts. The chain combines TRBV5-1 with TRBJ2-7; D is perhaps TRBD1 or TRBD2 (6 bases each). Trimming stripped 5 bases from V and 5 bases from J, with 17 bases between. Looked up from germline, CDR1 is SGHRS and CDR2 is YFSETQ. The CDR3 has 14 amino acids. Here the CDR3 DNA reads TGCGCCAGCAGTGTCACCCTGGGGGGCGACGAGCAGTACTTC. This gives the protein CASSVTLGGDEQYF.

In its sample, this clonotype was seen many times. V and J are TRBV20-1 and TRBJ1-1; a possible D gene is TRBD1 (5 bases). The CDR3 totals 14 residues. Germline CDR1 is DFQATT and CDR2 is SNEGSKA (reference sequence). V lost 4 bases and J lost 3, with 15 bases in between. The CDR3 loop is CSAKQMGVDTEAFF. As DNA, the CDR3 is TGCAGTGCTAAACAGATGGGGGTGGACACTGAAGCTTTCTTT.

As DNA, the CDR3 is TGCAGTGCTAGAACCGGGGCAGGGGGCGCGGGGGCTGAAGCTTTCTTT. This encodes CSARTGAGGAGAEAFF. The chain is built from TRBV20-1 and TRBJ1-1; 8 nucleotides agree with TRBD1. The V gene's germline CDR1 is DFQATT and CDR2 SNEGSKA (reference sequence). The J segment lost 6 bases and the V segment lost 2 bases, leaving 14 bases of the junction unmatched. The CDR3 consists of 16 residues.

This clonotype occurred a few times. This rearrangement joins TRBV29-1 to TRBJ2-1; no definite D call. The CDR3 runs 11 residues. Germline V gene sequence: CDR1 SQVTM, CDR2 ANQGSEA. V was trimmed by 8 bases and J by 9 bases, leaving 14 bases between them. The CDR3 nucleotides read TGCAGCTCACTCGTCTTCGGTGAGCAGTTCTTC. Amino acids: CSSLVFGEQFF.

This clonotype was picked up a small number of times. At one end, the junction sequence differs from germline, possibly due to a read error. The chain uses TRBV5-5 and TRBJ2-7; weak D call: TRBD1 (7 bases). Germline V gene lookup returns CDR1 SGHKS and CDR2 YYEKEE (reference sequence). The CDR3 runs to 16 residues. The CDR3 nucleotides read TGTGCCAGCAGGTTGGGAGGCGGGACAGTTGACTACGAGCAGTACTTC. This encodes CASRLGGGTVDYEQYF.

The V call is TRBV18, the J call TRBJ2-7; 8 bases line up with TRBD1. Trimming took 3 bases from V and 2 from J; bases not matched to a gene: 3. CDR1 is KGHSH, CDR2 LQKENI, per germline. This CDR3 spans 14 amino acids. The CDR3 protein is CASSPQGQAYEQYF. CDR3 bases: TGTGCCAGCTCACCCCAGGGACAGGCCTACGAGCAGTACTTC. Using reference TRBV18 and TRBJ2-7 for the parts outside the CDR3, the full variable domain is NAGVMQNPRHLVRRRGQEARLRCSPMKGHSHVYWYRQLPEEGLKFMVYLQKENIIDESGMPKERFSAEFPKEGPSILRIQQVVRGDSAAYFCASSPQGQAYEQYFGPGTRLTVT.

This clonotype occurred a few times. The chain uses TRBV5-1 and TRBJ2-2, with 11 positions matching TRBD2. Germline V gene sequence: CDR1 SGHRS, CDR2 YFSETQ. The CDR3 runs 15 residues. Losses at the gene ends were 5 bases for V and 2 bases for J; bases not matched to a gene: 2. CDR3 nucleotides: TGCGCCAGCAGACTAGCGGGAGCCAACACCGGGGAGCTGTTTTTT. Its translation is CASRLAGANTGELFF.

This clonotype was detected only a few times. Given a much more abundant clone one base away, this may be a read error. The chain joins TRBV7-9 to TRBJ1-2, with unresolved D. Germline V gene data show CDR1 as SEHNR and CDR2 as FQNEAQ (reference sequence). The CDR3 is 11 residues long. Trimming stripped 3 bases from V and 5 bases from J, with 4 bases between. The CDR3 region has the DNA TGTGCCAGCAGCTTGGAGTATGGCTACACCTTC. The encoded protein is CASSLEYGYTF.

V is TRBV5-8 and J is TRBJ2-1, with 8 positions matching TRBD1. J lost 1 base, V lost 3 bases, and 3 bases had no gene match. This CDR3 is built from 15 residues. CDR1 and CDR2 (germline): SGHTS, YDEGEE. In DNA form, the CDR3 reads TGTGCCAGCAGCTATAGGACAGGGTCCTACAATGAGCAGTTCTTC. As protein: CASSYRTGSYNEQFF.

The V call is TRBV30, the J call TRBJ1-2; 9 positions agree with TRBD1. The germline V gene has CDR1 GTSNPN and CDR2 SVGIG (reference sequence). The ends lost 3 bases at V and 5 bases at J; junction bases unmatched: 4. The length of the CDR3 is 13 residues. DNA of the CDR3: TGTGCCTGGAGGGCACAGGGGGCGTATGGCTACACCTTC. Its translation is CAWRAQGAYGYTF.

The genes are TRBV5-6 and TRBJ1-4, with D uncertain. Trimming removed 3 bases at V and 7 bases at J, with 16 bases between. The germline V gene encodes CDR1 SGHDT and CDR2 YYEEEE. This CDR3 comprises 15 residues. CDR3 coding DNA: TGTGCCAGCAGCTCCCACGGAGTTATTACTGAAAAACTGTTTTTT. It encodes CASSSHGVITEKLFF.

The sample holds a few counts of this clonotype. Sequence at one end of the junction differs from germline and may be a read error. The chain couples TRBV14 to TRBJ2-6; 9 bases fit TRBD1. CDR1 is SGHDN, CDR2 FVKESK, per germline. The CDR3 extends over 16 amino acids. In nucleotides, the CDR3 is TGTGCCAGCAGTTTCCACAGGGGGCAGGGGGACAACGTCCTGACTTTC. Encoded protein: CASSFHRGQGDNVLTF. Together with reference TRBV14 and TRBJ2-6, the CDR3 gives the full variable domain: EAGVTQFPSHSVIEKGQTVTLRCDPISGHDNLYWYRRVMGKEIKFLLHFVKESKQDESGMPNNRFLAERTGGTYSTLKVQPAELEDSGVYFCASSFHRGQGDNVLTFGAGSRLTVL.

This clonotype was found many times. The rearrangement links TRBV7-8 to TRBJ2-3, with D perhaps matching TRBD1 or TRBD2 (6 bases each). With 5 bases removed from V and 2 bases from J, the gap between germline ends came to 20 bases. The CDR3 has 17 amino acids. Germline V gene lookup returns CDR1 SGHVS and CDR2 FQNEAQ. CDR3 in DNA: TGTGCCAGCAGCACCTGGGAGGCAGGGGACGACACAGATACGCAGTATTTT. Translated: CASSTWEAGDDTDTQYF.

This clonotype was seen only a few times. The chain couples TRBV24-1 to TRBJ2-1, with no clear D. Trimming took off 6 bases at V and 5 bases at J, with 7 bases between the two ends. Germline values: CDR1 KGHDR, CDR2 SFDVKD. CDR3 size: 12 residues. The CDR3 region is CATSHWDNEQFF. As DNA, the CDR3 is TGTGCCACCAGTCATTGGGACAATGAGCAGTTCTTC.

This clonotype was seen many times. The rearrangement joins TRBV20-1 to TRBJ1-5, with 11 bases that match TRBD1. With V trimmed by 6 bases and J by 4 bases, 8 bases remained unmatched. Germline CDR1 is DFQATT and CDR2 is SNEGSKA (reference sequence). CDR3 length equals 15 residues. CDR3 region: CSALRDRGENQPQHF. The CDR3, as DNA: TGCAGTGCCCTAAGGGACAGGGGGGAGAATCAGCCCCAGCATTTT.

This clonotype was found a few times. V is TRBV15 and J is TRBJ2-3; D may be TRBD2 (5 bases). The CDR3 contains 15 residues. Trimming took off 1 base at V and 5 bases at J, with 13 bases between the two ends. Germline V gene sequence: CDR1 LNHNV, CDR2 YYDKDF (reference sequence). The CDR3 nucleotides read TGTGCCACCAGCAGAGGAAGGGCTAGCTTAGATACGCAGTATTTT. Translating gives CATSRGRASLDTQYF.